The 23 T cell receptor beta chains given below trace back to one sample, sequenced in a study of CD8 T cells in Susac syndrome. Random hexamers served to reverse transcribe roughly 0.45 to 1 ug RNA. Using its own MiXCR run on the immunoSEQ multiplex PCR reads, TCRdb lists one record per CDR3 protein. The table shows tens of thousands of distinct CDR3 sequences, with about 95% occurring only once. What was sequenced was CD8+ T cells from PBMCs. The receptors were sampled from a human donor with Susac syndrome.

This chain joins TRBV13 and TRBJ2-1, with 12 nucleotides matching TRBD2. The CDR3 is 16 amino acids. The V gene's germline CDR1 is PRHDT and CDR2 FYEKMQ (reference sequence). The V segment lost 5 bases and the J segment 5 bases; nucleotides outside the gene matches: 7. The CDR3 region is CASSLLAGGPDNEQFF. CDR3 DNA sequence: TGTGCCAGCAGCCTGCTAGCGGGGGGGCCGGACAATGAGCAGTTCTTC.

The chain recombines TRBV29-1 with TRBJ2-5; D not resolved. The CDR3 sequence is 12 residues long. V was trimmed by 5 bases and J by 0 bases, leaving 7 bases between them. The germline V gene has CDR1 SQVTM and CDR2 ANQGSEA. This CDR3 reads CSVSGYQETQYF. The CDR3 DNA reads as TGCAGCGTTAGTGGCTACCAAGAGACCCAGTACTTC.

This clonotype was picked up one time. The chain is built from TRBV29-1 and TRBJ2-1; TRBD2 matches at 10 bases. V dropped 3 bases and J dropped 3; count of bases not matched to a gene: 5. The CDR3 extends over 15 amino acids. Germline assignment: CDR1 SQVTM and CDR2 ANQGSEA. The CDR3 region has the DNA TGCAGCGTTGATGGGGCTAGCGGGAGCTACAATGAGCAGTTCTTC. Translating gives CSVDGASGSYNEQFF.

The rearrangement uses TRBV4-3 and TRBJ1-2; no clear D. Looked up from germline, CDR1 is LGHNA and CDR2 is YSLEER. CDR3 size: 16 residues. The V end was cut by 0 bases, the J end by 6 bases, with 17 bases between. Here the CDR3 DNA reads TGCGCCAGCAGCCAAGAAAGCCGAGATTTACGCAATGGCTACACCTTC. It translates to CASSQESRDLRNGYTF.

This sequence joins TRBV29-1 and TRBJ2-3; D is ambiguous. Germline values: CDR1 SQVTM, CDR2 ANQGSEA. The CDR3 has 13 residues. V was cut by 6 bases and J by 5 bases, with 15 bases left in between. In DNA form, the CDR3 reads TGCAGCGTATACGGACCGACCCTAGATACGCAGTATTTT. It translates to CSVYGPTLDTQYF.

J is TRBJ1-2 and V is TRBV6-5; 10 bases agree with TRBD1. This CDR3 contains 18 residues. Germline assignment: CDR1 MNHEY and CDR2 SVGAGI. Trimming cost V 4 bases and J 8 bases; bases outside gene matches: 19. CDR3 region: CASSWGPPGQGGFEGYTF. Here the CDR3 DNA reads TGTGCCAGCAGTTGGGGACCGCCCGGACAGGGGGGGTTTGAAGGCTACACCTTC.

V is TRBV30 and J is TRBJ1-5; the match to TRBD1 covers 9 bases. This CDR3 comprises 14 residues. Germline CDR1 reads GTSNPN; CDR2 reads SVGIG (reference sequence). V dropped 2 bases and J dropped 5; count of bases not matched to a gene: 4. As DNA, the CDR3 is TGTGCCTGGAGTCTGGGACAGGGCGATCAGCCCCAGCATTTT. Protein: CAWSLGQGDQPQHF.

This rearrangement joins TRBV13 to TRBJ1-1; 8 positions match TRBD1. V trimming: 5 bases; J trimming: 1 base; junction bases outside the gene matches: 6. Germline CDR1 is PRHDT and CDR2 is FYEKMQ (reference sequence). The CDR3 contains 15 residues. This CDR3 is CASSPQGTGNTEAFF. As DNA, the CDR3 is TGTGCCAGCAGCCCCCAAGGGACAGGGAACACTGAAGCTTTCTTT.

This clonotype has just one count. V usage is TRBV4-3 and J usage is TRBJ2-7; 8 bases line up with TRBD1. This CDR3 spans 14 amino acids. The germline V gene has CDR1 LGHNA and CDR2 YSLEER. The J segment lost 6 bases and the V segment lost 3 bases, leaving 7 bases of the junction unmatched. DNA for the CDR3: TGCGCCAGCAGCCAGAGGACAGGGCTGATCGAGCAGTACGTC. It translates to CASSQRTGLIEQYV.

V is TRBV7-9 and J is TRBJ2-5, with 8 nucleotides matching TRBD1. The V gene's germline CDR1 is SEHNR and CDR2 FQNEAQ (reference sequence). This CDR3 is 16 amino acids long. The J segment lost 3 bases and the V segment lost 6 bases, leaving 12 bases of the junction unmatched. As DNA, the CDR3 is TGTGCCAGCAGTTCCAGGGGGCTCCTGGCGGAAGAGACCCAGTACTTC. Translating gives CASSSRGLLAEETQYF.

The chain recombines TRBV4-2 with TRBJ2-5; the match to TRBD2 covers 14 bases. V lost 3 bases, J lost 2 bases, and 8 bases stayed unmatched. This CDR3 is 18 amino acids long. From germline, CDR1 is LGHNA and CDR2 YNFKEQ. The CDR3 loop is CASSHPTSGGAEQETQYF. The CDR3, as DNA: TGTGCCAGCAGCCACCCGACTAGCGGGGGGGCGGAACAAGAGACCCAGTACTTC.

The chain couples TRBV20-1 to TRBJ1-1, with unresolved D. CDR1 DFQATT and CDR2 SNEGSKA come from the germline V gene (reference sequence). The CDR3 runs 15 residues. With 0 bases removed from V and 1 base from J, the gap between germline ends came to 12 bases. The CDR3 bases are TGCAGTGCTAGAGACCCCGGTCTGACGAACACTGAAGCTTTCTTT. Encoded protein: CSARDPGLTNTEAFF.

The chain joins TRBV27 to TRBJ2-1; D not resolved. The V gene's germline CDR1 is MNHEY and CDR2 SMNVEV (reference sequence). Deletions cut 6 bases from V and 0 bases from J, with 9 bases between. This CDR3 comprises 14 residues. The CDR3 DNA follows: TGTGCCAGCAGCCCACCGGCCTCCTACAATGAGCAGTTCTTC. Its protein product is CASSPPASYNEQFF.

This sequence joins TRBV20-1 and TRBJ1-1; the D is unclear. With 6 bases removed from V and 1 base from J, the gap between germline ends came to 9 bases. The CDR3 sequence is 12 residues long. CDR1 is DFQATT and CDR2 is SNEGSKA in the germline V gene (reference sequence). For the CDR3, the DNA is TGCAGTGCGCGATCAGAGAACACTGAAGCTTTCTTT. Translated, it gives CSARSENTEAFF.

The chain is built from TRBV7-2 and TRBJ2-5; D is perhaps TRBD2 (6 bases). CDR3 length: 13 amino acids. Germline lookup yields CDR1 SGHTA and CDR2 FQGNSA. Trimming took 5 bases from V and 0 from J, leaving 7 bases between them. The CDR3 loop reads CASSRDYQETQYF. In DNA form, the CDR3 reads TGTGCCAGCAGCCGGGACTACCAAGAGACCCAGTACTTC.

CDR3 in amino acids: CATSRDRAGGPGETQYF. CDR3 sequence (DNA): TGTGCCACCAGCAGAGATAGGGCGGGAGGGCCGGGAGAGACCCAGTACTTC. The gene calls are TRBV15 and TRBJ2-5; 9 bases line up with TRBD2. V lost 0 bases to trimming and J lost 4 bases; unmatched junction nucleotides: 9. Germline V gene lookup returns CDR1 LNHNV and CDR2 YYDKDF (reference sequence). The CDR3 is 17 residues long.

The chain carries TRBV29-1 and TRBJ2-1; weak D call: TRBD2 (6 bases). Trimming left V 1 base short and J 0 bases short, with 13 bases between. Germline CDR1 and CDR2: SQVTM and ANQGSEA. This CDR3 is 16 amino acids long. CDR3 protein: CSVEGLTGSSYNEQFF. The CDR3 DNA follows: TGCAGCGTTGAAGGTTTAACCGGGAGCTCCTACAATGAGCAGTTCTTC.

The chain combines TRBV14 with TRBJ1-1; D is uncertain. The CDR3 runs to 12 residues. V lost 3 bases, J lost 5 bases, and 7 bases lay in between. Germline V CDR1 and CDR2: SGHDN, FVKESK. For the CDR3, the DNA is TGTGCCAGCAGCCATGGGGATACTGAAGCTTTCTTT. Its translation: CASSHGDTEAFF.

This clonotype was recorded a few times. CDR3 nucleotides: TGTGCCAGCAGTTCAACCTACGAGCAGTACTTC. As protein: CASSSTYEQYF. This chain uses TRBV6-2 or TRBV6-3 with TRBJ2-7, with unresolved D. V dropped 4 bases and J dropped 2 bases, with 3 bases sitting between them. This CDR3 has 11 amino acids. Germline CDR1 reads MNHEY; CDR2 reads SVGEGT.

CDR3 loop: CASSTRLAGSYEQYF. The CDR3 region has the DNA TGTGCCAGCAGCACGCGACTAGCGGGATCCTACGAGCAGTACTTC. The chain is built from TRBV11-2 and TRBJ2-7; 11 nucleotides align to TRBD2. CDR3 length equals 15 residues. Germline lookup yields CDR1 SGHAT and CDR2 FQNNGV. The ends lost 5 bases at V and 1 base at J; junction bases unmatched: 4.

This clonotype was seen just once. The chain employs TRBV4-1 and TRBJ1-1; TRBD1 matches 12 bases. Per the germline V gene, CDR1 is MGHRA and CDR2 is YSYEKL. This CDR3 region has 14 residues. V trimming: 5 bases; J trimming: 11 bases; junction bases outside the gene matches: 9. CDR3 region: CASSSGTGGVEAFF. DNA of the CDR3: TGCGCCAGCAGCTCGGGGACAGGGGGCGTTGAGGCTTTCTTT.

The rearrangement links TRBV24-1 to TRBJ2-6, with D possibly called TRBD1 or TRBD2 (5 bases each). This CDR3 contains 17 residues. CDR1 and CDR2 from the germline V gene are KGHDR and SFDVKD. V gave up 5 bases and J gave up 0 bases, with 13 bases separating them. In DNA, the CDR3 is TGTGCCACCAGTGGGCCGGGACGGAACTCTGGGGCCAACGTCCTGACTTTC. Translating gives CATSGPGRNSGANVLTF.

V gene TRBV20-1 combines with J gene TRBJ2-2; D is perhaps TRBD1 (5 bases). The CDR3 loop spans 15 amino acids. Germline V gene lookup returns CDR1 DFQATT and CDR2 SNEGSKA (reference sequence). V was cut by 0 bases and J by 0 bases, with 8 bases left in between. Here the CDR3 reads CSARDSGTNTGELFF. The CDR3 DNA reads TGCAGTGCTAGAGACTCAGGGACGAACACCGGGGAGCTGTTTTTT.